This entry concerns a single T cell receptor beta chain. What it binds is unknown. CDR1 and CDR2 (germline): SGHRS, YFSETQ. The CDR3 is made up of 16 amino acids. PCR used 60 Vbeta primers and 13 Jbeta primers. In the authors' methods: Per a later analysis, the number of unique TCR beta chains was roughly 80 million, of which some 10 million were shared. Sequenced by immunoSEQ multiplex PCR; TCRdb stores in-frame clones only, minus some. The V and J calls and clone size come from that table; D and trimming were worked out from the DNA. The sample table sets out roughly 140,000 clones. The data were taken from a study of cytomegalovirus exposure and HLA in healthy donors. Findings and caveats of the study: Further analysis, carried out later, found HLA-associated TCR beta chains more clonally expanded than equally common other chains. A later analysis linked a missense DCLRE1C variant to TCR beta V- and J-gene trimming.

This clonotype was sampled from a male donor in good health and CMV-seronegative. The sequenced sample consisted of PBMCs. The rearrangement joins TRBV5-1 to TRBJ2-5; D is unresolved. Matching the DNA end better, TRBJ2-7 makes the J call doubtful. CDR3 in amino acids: CASSLEPLRGAYEQYF. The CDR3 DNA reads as TGCGCCAGCAGCTTGGAACCGTTGAGAGGAGCCTACGAGCAGTACTTC.